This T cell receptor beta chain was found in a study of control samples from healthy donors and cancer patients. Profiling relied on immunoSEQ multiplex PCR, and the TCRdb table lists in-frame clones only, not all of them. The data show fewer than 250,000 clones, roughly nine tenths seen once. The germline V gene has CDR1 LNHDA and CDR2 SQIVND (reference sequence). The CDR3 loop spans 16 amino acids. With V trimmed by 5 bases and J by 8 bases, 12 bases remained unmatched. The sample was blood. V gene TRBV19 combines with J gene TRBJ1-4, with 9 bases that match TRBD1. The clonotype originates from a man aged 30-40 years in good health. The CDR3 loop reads CASSSALQGAREKLFF. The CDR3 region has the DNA TGTGCCAGTAGTTCAGCACTACAGGGGGCGAGGGAAAAACTGTTTTTT.